These T cell receptor beta chains were read from a single sample in a study of cytomegalovirus exposure and HLA in healthy donors. Libraries were prepared by immunoSEQ multiplex PCR; TCRdb keeps only in-frame clonotypes and omits some of them. The table lists around 110,000 clones, about four fifths of them singletons, with around 4.9% in the top ten. Material: PBMCs. The origin of the receptors is a man aged 30-40 years in good health and CMV-seropositive. Each CDR3 is given with its conserved first and last residue. D genes are given only for firm matches. Clone size, where shown, is once, few, many, or a class for clones that have expanded.

J | size | D | V | CDR3 | DNA
TRBJ1-1 | few | - | TRBV2 | CASNFIQRQQAFF | TGTGCCAGCAATTTTATCCAGAGGCAGCAAGCTTTCTTT
TRBJ2-7 | - | TRBD2 | TRBV30 | CARERGVSTGYEQYF | TGTGCCCGGGAGCGGGGGGTCTCTACGGGTTACGAGCAGTACTTC
TRBJ2-3 | - | - | TRBV7-2 | CASSLVGADTQYF | TGTGCCAGCAGCTTAGTAGGGGCAGATACGCAGTATTTT
TRBJ1-3 | - | - | TRBV27 | CASSLFAGSGNTIYF | TGTGCCAGCAGTTTATTCGCGGGCTCTGGAAACACCATATATTTT
TRBJ2-1 | - | - | TRBV19 | CASRGSDVSNNEQFF | TGTGCCAGTAGAGGTAGCGACGTGTCGAACAATGAGCAGTTCTTC
TRBJ1-2 | few | TRBD1 | TRBV11-2 | CASSSRDRGFYGYTF | TGTGCCAGCAGCTCCCGGGACAGGGGTTTCTATGGCTACACCTTC
TRBJ2-1 | - | TRBD1 | TRBV9 | CASSASNPGQGWHNEQFF | TGTGCCAGCAGCGCTAGCAACCCGGGACAGGGTTGGCACAATGAGCAGTTCTTC
TRBJ2-7 | - | - | TRBV27 | CASSPAQGRYEQYF | TGTGCCAGCAGTCCCGCGCAGGGGCGGTACGAGCAGTACTTC
TRBJ1-5 | - | - | TRBV29-1 | CSVVDSGNQPQHF | TGCAGCGTTGTGGACAGCGGCAATCAGCCCCAGCATTTT
TRBJ1-1 | - | TRBD1 | TRBV7-2 | CASSLVGGQGYTEAFF | TGTGCCAGCAGCTTAGTAGGTGGACAGGGGTACACTGAAGCTTTCTTT
TRBJ2-5 | - | - | TRBV25-1 | CASSPRGRPQETQYF | TGTGCCAGCAGCCCCAGGGGCAGGCCCCAAGAGACCCAGTACTTC
TRBJ2-5 | few | TRBD2 | TRBV2 | CASSPPERGRETQYF | TGTGCCAGCAGCCCCCCGGAGCGGGGCCGGGAGACCCAGTACTTC
TRBJ1-4 | few | TRBD1 | TRBV30 | CAWSAGTGEGKLFF | TGTGCCTGGAGTGCCGGGACAGGGGAAGGGAAACTGTTTTTT
TRBJ2-7 | - | TRBD1 | TRBV4-2 | CASSEGDRGNEQYF | TGTGCCAGCAGCGAAGGGGACAGGGGGAACGAGCAGTACTTC
TRBJ1-4 | - | TRBD1 | TRBV10-2 | CASSDTGTGPEKLFF | TGCGCCAGCAGTGATACCGGGACAGGGCCTGAAAAACTGTTTTTT
TRBJ2-2 | - | - | TRBV5-5 | CASSLYGAPNTGELFF | TGTGCCAGCAGCTTGTATGGGGCCCCGAACACCGGGGAGCTGTTTTTT
TRBJ2-1 | - | TRBD1 | TRBV11-2 | CASSLAGGNEQFF | TGTGCCAGCAGCCTTGCAGGGGGCAATGAGCAGTTCTTC
TRBJ1-6 | - | - | TRBV6-1 | CASSASNSRYLDNSPLHF | TGTGCCAGCAGTGCCTCCAATTCCCGGTACCTTGATAATTCACCCCTCCACTTT
TRBJ1-3 | few | - | TRBV18 | CASSPPAGPYSGNTIYF | TGTGCCAGCTCACCACCGGCGGGTCCGTACTCTGGAAACACCATATATTTT
TRBJ2-7 | - | TRBD2 | TRBV28 | CASSPSGGSYEQYF | TGTGCCAGCAGCCCGTCGGGGGGCTCCTACGAGCAGTACTTC
TRBJ2-1 | - | TRBD1 | TRBV9 | CASSVQGAANEQFF | TGTGCCAGCAGCGTACAGGGGGCAGCCAATGAGCAGTTCTTC
TRBJ1-5 | - | - | TRBV19 | CASSIFPDRPYSNQPQHF | TGTGCCAGTAGTATTTTCCCGGACAGACCCTATAGCAATCAGCCCCAGCATTTT
TRBJ2-2 | - | - | TRBV5-1 | CASSLAQTNTGELFF | TGCGCCAGCAGCTTGGCACAGACGAACACCGGGGAGCTGTTTTTT
TRBJ2-5 | - | - | TRBV7-6 | CASSPPPRREGAQYF | TGTGCCAGCAGCCCTCCCCCCAGGCGTGAAGGGGCCCAGTACTTC
TRBJ2-7 | - | - | TRBV28 | CASSLVRGSNRYGQYF | TGTGCCAGCAGTTTAGTTAGGGGTTCCAACCGATACGGGCAGTACTTC
TRBJ2-7 | - | TRBD1 | TRBV9 | CASSVVGTGAYEQYF | TGTGCCAGCAGCGTAGTTGGGACAGGGGCCTACGAGCAGTACTTC
TRBJ2-5 | - | - | TRBV5-4 | CASRGGVGGQETQYF | TGTGCCAGCAGGGGCGGGGTGGGGGGTCAAGAGACCCAGTACTTC
TRBJ1-6 | - | - | TRBV6-6 | CATRVPSYNSPLHF | TGTGCCACCCGGGTCCCCTCCTATAATTCACCCCTCCACTTT
TRBJ1-1 | - | - | TRBV27 | CASSPTGGLGTEAFF | TGTGCCAGCAGTCCTACCGGGGGGTTAGGCACTGAAGCTTTCTTT
TRBJ1-2 | few | TRBD1 | TRBV9 | CASSASRDRSNYGYTF | TGTGCCAGCAGCGCTTCCCGGGACAGATCTAACTATGGCTACACCTTC
TRBJ2-1 | - | TRBD2 | TRBV7-2 | CASSFHSGGRVDEQFF | TGTGCCAGCAGCTTCCATAGCGGGGGGAGAGTCGATGAGCAGTTCTTC
TRBJ1-5 | - | TRBD1 | TRBV2 | CASSWTGNQPQHF | TGTGCCAGCAGTTGGACAGGTAATCAGCCCCAGCATTTT
TRBJ2-3 | - | TRBD2 | TRBV10-3 | CAISEPGLGADTQYF | TGTGCCATCAGCGAGCCGGGACTAGGAGCAGATACGCAGTATTTT
TRBJ2-6 | - | TRBD2 | TRBV28 | CASLTSGGAGANVLTF | TGTGCCAGCCTTACTAGCGGGGGGGCTGGGGCCAACGTCCTGACTTTC
TRBJ1-1 | - | - | TRBV27 | CASSPRQSTEAFF | TGTGCCAGCAGTCCCCGACAGTCCACTGAAGCTTTCTTT
TRBJ2-2 | - | - | TRBV7-9 | CASSLSGGELFF | TGTGCCAGCAGCTTAAGCGGCGGGGAGCTGTTTTTT
TRBJ2-7 | - | TRBD2 | TRBV5-1 | CASSLGTGGYEQYF | TGCGCCAGCAGCTTGGGGACGGGGGGCTACGAGCAGTACTTC
TRBJ1-4 | - | - | TRBV5-6 | CASSLRGGNEKLFF | TGTGCCAGCAGCTTGCGGGGGGGGAATGAAAAACTGTTTTTT
TRBJ2-2 | - | TRBD2 | TRBV6-4 | CASSVLAGANTGELFF | TGTGCCAGCAGTGTCCTAGCGGGGGCTAACACCGGGGAGCTGTTTTTT
TRBJ1-2 | - | TRBD1 | TRBV2 | CASSVGQGFTYGYTF | TGTGCCAGCAGTGTGGGACAGGGGTTCACCTATGGCTACACCTTC